The rows below give T cell receptor beta chains drawn from one sample of a study of T cell responses to AZD1222 COVID-19 vaccine. The method was immunoSEQ multiplex PCR; TCRdb's version includes in-frame clones alone and lacks a portion of them. The table includes 150,000 or so clones, 75% to 85% detected once. The sequencing used peripheral blood, collected on day 0 of MenACWY control vaccination. The receptors were gathered from an adult in good health. Each CDR3 is given with its conserved first and last residue.

length	V	J	CDR3
16	TRBV5-1	TRBJ2-5	CASSLNAGGYQETQYF
17	TRBV9	TRBJ1-2	CASSVEGARPPNYGYTF
17	TRBV19	TRBJ1-3	CASTRRGGPGSGNTIYF
15	TRBV5-4	TRBJ1-1	CASSLESRGGTEAFF
16	TRBV7-8	TRBJ2-5	CASGPSIAGFKETQYF
16	TRBV4-1	TRBJ1-4	CASSQDGTGGNEKLFF
12	TRBV5-4	TRBJ2-5	CASSPEGETQYF
14	TRBV5-1	TRBJ1-4	CASSPGDRIEKLFF
13	TRBV12-3/TRBV12-4	TRBJ1-2	CASRAGGGYGYTF
14	TRBV11-2	TRBJ2-5	CASSLEASGETQYF